The clone carrying this TCR beta chain was picked up a small number of times. Its matching antigen is unknown. This sample is drawn from a study of T cells after yellow fever vaccination. Notes on the study in general: The CD4 and CD8 compartments had a small share of their clonotypes in common. Subsequent to the booster, the majority of primary-vaccination clones reappeared (roughly 95% CD4, 70% to 90% CD8). Any FACS-sorted repertoire could hold abundant clonotypes that contaminate it from the bulk population.

Germline CDR1 and CDR2: GTSNPN and SVGIG (reference sequence). This CDR3 is 13 amino acids long. Trimming shortened V by 2 bases and J by 6 bases, and 14 bases separated the two germline ends. 5'RACE template switching added a universal primer site and UMIs to TCR cDNA. TCRdb called the 5' RACE reads again in MiXCR, with one record for every CDR3 protein. The data hold approximately 300,000 distinct CDR3 sequences, with over 8.5% observed a single time. The sample consisted of CD4+ T cells sorted from PBMCs, taken 45 days after the yellow fever booster vaccination. The clonotype was recovered from a man younger than 30 who received the YFV17D yellow fever vaccine. The J gene is TRBJ2-7, the V gene TRBV30; no firm D call. This chain's CDR3 is CAWSRQPSAEQYF. The CDR3, as DNA: TGTGCCTGGAGTCGCCAGCCATCTGCCGAGCAGTACTTC.